This T cell receptor beta chain emerged from a study of cytomegalovirus exposure and HLA in healthy donors. The PCR contained 60 Vbeta and 13 Jbeta primers. Sequenced by immunoSEQ multiplex PCR; TCRdb stores in-frame clones only, minus some. This sample has 77,000 or so clones, with more than 65% found just once. Germline CDR1 is SGHTA and CDR2 is FQGNSA. Trimming took 3 bases from V and 1 from J; bases not matched to a gene: 6. The CDR3 is made up of 15 amino acids. The gene calls are TRBV7-2 and TRBJ2-7; 7 nucleotides line up with TRBD1. This clonotype was sampled from a man in his sixties or seventies in good health and CMV-seropositive. The sequenced sample consisted of PBMCs. The chain's CDR3 is CASSFYRQGSYEQYF. In DNA form, the CDR3 reads TGTGCCAGCAGCTTCTACCGACAGGGATCCTACGAGCAGTACTTC. Complete variable domain (other parts from reference TRBV7-2 and TRBJ2-7): GAGVSQSPSNKVTEKGKDVELRCDPISGHTALYWYRQSLGQGLEFLIYFQGNSAPDKSGLPSDRFSAERTGGSVSTLTIQRTQQEDSAVYLCASSFYRQGSYEQYFGPGTRLTVT.